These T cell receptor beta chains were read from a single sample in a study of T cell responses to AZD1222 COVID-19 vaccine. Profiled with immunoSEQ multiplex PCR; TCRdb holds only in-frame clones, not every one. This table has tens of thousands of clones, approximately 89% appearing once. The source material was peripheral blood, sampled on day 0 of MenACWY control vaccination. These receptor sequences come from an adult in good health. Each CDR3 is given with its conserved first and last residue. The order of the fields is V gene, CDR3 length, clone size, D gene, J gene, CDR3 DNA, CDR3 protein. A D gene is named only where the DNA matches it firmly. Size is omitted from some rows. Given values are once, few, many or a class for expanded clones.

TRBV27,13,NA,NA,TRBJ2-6,TGTGCCAGCCGAATCTCTGGGGCCAACGTCCTGACTTTC,CASRISGANVLTF
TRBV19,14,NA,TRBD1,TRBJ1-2,TGTGCCAGTAGTATAGCGGGACAGGGCCATGGCTACACCTTC,CASSIAGQGHGYTF
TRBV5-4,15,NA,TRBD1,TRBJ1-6,TGTGCCAGCAGCTTGTACAGGGGGACTAATTCACCCCTCCACTTT,CASSLYRGTNSPLHF
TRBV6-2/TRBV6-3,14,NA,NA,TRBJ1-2,TGTGCCAGCAGCCCCACGGTTGGGCCCGGAGGCTACACCTTC,CASSPTVGPGGYTF
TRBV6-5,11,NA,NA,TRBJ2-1,TGTGCCAGCACGGCGGGCAATGAGCAGTTCTTC,CASTAGNEQFF
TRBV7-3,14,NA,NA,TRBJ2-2,TGTGCCAGCAGCTTAGGGGGTTTTGGCGGGGAGCTGTTTTTT,CASSLGGFGGELFF
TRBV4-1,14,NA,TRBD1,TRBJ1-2,TGCGCCAGCAGCCAAGATACAGGGGGCTATGGCTACACCTTC,CASSQDTGGYGYTF
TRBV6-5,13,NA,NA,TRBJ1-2,TGTGCCAGCAGTTACTCTCCAGCTTATGGCTACACCTTC,CASSYSPAYGYTF
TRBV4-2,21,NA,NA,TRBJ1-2,TGTGCCAGCAGCCAAGAGCCCCCTAGTAGGGGAGGGGAACGAGGGGACTATGGCTACACCTTC,CASSQEPPSRGGERGDYGYTF
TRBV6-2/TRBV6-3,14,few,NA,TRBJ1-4,TGTGCCAGCAGCCGCTGGTCGGCCGGGGAAAAACTGTTTTTT,CASSRWSAGEKLFF
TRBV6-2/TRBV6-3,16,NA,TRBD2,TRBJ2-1,TGTGCCAGCAGTTACATTAGCGGGGGGTCCTACAATGAGCAGTTCTTC,CASSYISGGSYNEQFF
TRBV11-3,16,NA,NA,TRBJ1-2,TGTGCCAGCAGCCCAGAGGGACGGCAAGCTAACTATGGCTACACCTTC,CASSPEGRQANYGYTF
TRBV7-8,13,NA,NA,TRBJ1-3,TGTGCCAGCAGCTTAGGGGTCAGAAACACCATATATTTT,CASSLGVRNTIYF
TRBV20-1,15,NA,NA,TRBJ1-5,TGCAGTGCTAGTGCCCAGGCGGGGGGTAATCAGCCCCAGCATTTT,CSASAQAGGNQPQHF
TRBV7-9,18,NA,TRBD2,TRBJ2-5,TGTGCCAGCAGCTCCTCGGGACTAGCGGGGGGAGTTCGGGAGACCCAGTACTTC,CASSSSGLAGGVRETQYF
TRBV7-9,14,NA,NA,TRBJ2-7,TGTGCCAGCAGCTTCGAGGGCTACTCCTACGAGCAGTACTTC,CASSFEGYSYEQYF
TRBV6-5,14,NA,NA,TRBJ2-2,TGTGCCAGCAGCCTCCCCCGGGGATCCGGGGAGCTGTTTTTT,CASSLPRGSGELFF
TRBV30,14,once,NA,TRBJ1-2,TGTGCCTGGGCCCTGGGGGGCGCAGGCTATGGCTACACCTTC,CAWALGGAGYGYTF
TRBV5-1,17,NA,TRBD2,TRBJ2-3,TGCGCCAGCAGCTTGGAACCTAGCGGGGGGCCCCAAGATACGCAGTATTTT,CASSLEPSGGPQDTQYF
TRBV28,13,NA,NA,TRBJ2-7,TGTGCCAGCAGTCTCCGGGGAGCCTACGAGCAGTACTTC,CASSLRGAYEQYF
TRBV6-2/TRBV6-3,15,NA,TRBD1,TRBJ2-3,TGTGCCAGCAGTTACTGGGGACAGAGCACAGATACGCAGTATTTT,CASSYWGQSTDTQYF
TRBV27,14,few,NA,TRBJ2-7,TGTGCCAGCAGGCCAGGGGTCATGGGCTACGAGCAGTACTTC,CASRPGVMGYEQYF
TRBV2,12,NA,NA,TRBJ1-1,TGTGCCAGCAGTGTGGGAGGGAACGAAGCTTTCTTT,CASSVGGNEAFF
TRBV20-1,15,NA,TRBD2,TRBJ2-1,TGCAGTGCTGGTGCAAGCGGGGGGACTATTACCGGGCAGTTCTTC,CSAGASGGTITGQFF
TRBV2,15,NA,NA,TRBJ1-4,TGTGCCAGCAGTGAACCGACGGGGCTGGGAGAAAAACTGTTTTTT,CASSEPTGLGEKLFF
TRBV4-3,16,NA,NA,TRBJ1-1,TGCGCCAGCAGCCAAGAAAGTTACAGGGTGGGCACTGAAGCTTTCTTT,CASSQESYRVGTEAFF
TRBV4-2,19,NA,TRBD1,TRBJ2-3,TGTGCCAGCAGCCGTGGACAGGGGAGTAGGCCCCCGGACACAGATACGCAGTATTTT,CASSRGQGSRPPDTDTQYF
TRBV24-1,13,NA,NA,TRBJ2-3,TGTGCCACCGGCCGAGTCGAAACAGATACGCAGTATTTT,CATGRVETDTQYF
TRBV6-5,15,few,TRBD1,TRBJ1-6,TGTGCCAGCAGTTACTTGGACAGGGGTGAGTCACCCCTCCACTTT,CASSYLDRGESPLHF
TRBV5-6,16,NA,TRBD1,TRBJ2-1,TGTGCCAGCAGAACGACAGGGGCCGGATCCTACAATGAGCAGTTCTTC,CASRTTGAGSYNEQFF
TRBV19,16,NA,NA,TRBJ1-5,TGTGCCAGTAGTATGCGACAGCAGTATAGCAATCAGCCCCAGCATTTT,CASSMRQQYSNQPQHF
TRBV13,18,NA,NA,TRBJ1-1,TGTGCCAGCAGCTCTAGCTCGGGGGATTCAAGGCGAGTAGCTGAAGCTTTCTTT,CASSSSSGDSRRVAEAFF
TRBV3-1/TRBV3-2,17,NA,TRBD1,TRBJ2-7,TGTGCCAGCAGCCAAGGTGTATCCGGGACAGGGACCTACGAGCAGTACTTC,CASSQGVSGTGTYEQYF
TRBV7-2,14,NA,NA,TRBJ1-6,TGTGCCAGCAGCTTACAGGGTATGGGTTCACCCCTCCACTTT,CASSLQGMGSPLHF
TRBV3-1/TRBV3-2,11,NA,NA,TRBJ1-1,TGTGCCAGCAGCCATTCAGCTGAAGCTTTCTTT,CASSHSAEAFF
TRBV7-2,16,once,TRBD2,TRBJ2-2,TGTGCCAGCAGCTTAGGGACCGGACTAGCTACCGGGGAGCTGTTTTTT,CASSLGTGLATGELFF
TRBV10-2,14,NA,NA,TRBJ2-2,TGCGCCAGCATGGGGGGCCGGGTAACCGGGGAGCTGTTTTTT,CASMGGRVTGELFF
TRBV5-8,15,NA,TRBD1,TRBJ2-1,TGTGCCAGCAGCCTTGGGACAGGGGGCTACAATGAGCAGTTCTTC,CASSLGTGGYNEQFF
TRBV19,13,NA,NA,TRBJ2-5,TGTGCCAGTAGTATTGGACCAGGGGAGACCCAGTACTTC,CASSIGPGETQYF
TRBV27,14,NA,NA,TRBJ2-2,TGTGCCAGCAGTTTAGATTGGGGTCCCGGGGAGCTGTTTTTT,CASSLDWGPGELFF
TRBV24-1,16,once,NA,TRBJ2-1,TGTGCCACCAGTGATCGAATCCTACCAGGGCGGGATGAGCAGTTCTTC,CATSDRILPGRDEQFF
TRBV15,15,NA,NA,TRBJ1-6,TGTGCCACCAGCAGCGTCCAGGGCTTAAATTCACCCCTCCACTTT,CATSSVQGLNSPLHF
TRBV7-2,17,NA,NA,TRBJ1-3,TGTGCCAGCAGCTTAGCGCTTGGCCAGGGGTCTGGAAACACCATATATTTT,CASSLALGQGSGNTIYF
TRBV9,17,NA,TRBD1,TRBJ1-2,TGTGCCAGCAGCTCACCCCGGGACAGGGGGGAATTTTATGGCTACACCTTC,CASSSPRDRGEFYGYTF
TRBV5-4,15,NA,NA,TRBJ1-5,TGTGCCAGCAGCCTGGGTCCGGCAAGGGATCAGCCCCAGCATTTT,CASSLGPARDQPQHF
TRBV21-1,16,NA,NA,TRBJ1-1,TGTGCCAGCAGCAAAGGATCGGCAGGGCTCAACACTGAAGCTTTCTTT,CASSKGSAGLNTEAFF
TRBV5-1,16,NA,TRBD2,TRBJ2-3,TGCGCCAGCAGCTTGTCCGGGACTAGTCCCGCAGATACGCAGTATTTT,CASSLSGTSPADTQYF
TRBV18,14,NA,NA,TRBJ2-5,TGTGCCAGCTCACCAGTCATGGCTGCGGAGACCCAGTACTTC,CASSPVMAAETQYF
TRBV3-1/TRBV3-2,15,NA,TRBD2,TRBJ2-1,TGTGCCAGCAGCCAAGGCAGCGGGGGGGCTCGTGAGCAGTTCTTC,CASSQGSGGAREQFF
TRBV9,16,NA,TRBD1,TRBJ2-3,TGTGCCAGCAGCGTATTGGGACAGGGGTTAACAGATACGCAGTATTTT,CASSVLGQGLTDTQYF
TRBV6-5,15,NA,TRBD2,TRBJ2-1,TGTGCCAGCAGGGAGACTAGCGGGGCCTACAATGAGCAGTTCTTC,CASRETSGAYNEQFF
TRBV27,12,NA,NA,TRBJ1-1,TGTGCCAGCAAGACGGGCCACACTGAAGCTTTCTTT,CASKTGHTEAFF
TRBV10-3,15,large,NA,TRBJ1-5,TGTGCCATCAGTGAAGTGCGGTCGGACAATCAGCCCCAGCATTTT,CAISEVRSDNQPQHF